This T cell receptor beta chain was recorded in a study of blood T cell repertoires in COVID-19. This clone has only a few counts. As originally analysed: Estimation of nucleated cell counts was performed using reference gene primer amplification. Sequenced by immunoSEQ multiplex PCR; TCRdb stores in-frame clones only, minus some. The V and J calls and clone size were taken over from that table, and D and trimming were inferred from the DNA. The sample contains around 150,000 clones, around three quarters of which appear only once. What was sequenced was peripheral blood. The receptor was derived from a man over 45 with acute or convalescent COVID-19.

The CDR3 nucleotides are TGTGCCAGCTCACCATTTTTTGGGGAGTCGGGAAATGAGCAGTTCTTC. Its protein product is CASSPFFGESGNEQFF. This chain joins TRBV18 and TRBJ2-1, with a possible D match to TRBD2 (5 bases). This CDR3 spans 16 amino acids. V lost 2 bases to trimming and J lost 7 bases, with 18 bases between them. Germline V gene sequence: CDR1 KGHSH, CDR2 LQKENI.